What follows are 2 T cell receptor beta chains derived from one specimen sequenced in a study of metastatic and nonmetastatic thyroid tumors. Every patient was untreated before thyroid surgery. TCRdb re-called clones via MiXCR from the PCR reads. The table has approximately 31,000 clones, 25% to 35% seen once; the top ten hold around 28%. What was sequenced was blood. Receptor source: a female donor with papillary thyroid cancer or a benign thyroid nodule (not recorded which). Some clones in this sample may be carry-over from other donors' samples.

At least ten counts were recorded for this clone. This chain connects TRBV13 to TRBJ1-2; 7 nucleotides align to TRBD1. From germline, CDR1 is PRHDT and CDR2 FYEKMQ (reference sequence). The CDR3 consists of 13 residues. V shed 2 bases, J shed 8 bases, and the junction held 5 bases outside the gene matches. The CDR3 reads CASSLRTGGGYTF. The CDR3 DNA reads TGTGCCAGCAGCTTACGGACAGGTGGGGGCTACACCTTC.

In its sample, this clone was seen many times. This chain connects TRBV9 to TRBJ2-3; D is unclear. V was pared by 4 bases and J by 0 bases, with 15 bases between. From germline, CDR1 is SGDLS and CDR2 YYNGEE. This CDR3 region has 16 residues. The CDR3 region is CASSKWRPPSTDTQYF. Written as DNA, the CDR3 is TGTGCCAGCAGCAAGTGGAGACCTCCAAGCACAGATACGCAGTATTTT.